This entry features one T cell receptor (beta chain) sequence. Its cognate antigen is unknown. Repertoires were generated with immunoSEQ multiplex PCR, while TCRdb's copy carries only in-frame clones and drops some. The data contain just over 90,000 clones, around 91% of them singletons. This entry belongs to a study of T cell responses to AZD1222 COVID-19 vaccine. Study results and caveats: In a largely white British group with more females than males, clonal diversity was possibly underestimated. In the spike-specific TCR repertoire, nearly half reportedly target unmutated variant regions.

From germline, CDR1 is SGDLS and CDR2 YYNGEE. The CDR3 spans 16 residues. Trimming cost V 0 bases and J 3 bases, with 15 bases left between them. The specimen comprised peripheral blood, sampled 28 days after the second AZD1222 dose. This receptor was obtained from an adult who received the AZD1222 COVID-19 vaccine. The V and J genes are TRBV9 and TRBJ1-1, with D maybe TRBD1 (5 bases). For the CDR3, the DNA is TGTGCCAGCAGCGTAGCGATAGGGGATGTAGACACTGAAGCTTTCTTT. It specifies CASSVAIGDVDTEAFF.